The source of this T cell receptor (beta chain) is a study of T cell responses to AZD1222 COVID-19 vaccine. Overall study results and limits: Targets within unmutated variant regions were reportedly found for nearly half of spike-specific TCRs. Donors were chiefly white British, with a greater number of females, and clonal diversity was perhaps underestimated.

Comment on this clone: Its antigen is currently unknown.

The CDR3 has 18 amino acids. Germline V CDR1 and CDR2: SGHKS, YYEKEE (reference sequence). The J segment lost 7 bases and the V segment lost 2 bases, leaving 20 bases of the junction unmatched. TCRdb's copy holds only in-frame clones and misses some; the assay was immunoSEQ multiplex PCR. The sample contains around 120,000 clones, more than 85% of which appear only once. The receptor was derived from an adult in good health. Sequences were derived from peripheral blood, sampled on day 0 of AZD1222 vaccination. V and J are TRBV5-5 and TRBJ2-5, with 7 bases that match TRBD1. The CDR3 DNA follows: TGTGCCAGCAGCTTACTATTGGGACAGTCGGGTACCGAGGGGACCCAGTACTTC. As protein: CASSLLLGQSGTEGTQYF.